The clone carrying this TCR beta chain has more than one count but fewer than ten. Its antigen is not identified. The sample belongs to a study of siplizumab effects on memory and regulatory T cells. Only in-frame clones appear in the TCRdb table, and some are missing; sequencing was by immunoSEQ multiplex PCR. The sample contains tens of thousands of clones, roughly 87% of which appear only once. Study outcomes and limitations: Naive T cell populations appeared to exhibit greater diversity than memory cells and appeared to be major alloresponse contributors.

Sequenced sample: naive CD8+ T cells sorted from blood. The source is a human donor in good health.

CDR3 sequence (DNA): TGTGCCAGCAGTTCAAGACAGTATGGCTACACCTTC. It translates to CASSSRQYGYTF. J is TRBJ1-2 and V is TRBV11-1; possible D gene TRBD1, 5 bases. The CDR3 spans 12 residues. Trimming removed 6 bases from V and 5 bases from J, with 10 bases in between. Looked up from germline, CDR1 is SGHAT and CDR2 is FQDESV (reference sequence).